This T cell receptor (beta chain) is drawn from a study of OX40 agonist ivuxolimab in advanced cancers. Libraries were prepared by immunoSEQ multiplex PCR; TCRdb keeps only in-frame clonotypes and omits some of them. Of 50,000 or so clones detected, over 85% appear once; the ten largest clones hold around 26%. Between the trimmed V and J ends, which lost 0 bases and 6 bases, there was a span of 15 bases. Germline V gene lookup returns CDR1 LGHNA and CDR2 YSLEER. This CDR3 region has 16 residues. J is TRBJ2-1 and V is TRBV4-3, with no clear D. This sequence originates from an adult with an advanced solid tumor such as melanoma, head and neck, liver or kidney cancer. The sample in question was CD4+ or CD8+ T cells sorted from blood, obtained in a trial of the OX40 agonist ivuxolimab. The CDR3 DNA is TGCGCCAGCAGCCAAGAACACCGCGCCTGGGGCAATGAGCAGTTCTTC. Its translation is CASSQEHRAWGNEQFF.